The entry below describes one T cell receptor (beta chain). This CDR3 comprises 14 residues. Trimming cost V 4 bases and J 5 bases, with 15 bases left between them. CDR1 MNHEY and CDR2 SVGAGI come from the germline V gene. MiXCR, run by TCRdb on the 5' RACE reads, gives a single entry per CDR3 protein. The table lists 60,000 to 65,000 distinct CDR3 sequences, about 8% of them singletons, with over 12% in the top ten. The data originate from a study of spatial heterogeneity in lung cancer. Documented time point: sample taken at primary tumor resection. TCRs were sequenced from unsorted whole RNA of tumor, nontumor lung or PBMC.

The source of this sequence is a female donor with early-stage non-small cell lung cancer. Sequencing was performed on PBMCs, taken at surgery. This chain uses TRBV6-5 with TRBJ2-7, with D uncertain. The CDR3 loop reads CASSSETTPHEQYF. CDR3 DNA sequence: TGTGCCAGCAGTTCCGAGACGACACCACACGAGCAGTACTTC.